This record looks at one T cell receptor (beta chain) sequence and its context. Its specificity is unknown. TCRdb recomputed calls from the reads with MiXCR, one row per CDR3 protein. The sample shows about 920,000 distinct CDR3 sequences, less than 35% of them seen only once. The data are from a study of T cell repertoires in cytomegalovirus infection. Study in general: HLA-C-restricted CMV epitopes, recently identified, and well-studied HLA-B-restricted ones were used by the study. Public TCR beta signatures indicated both CMV infection and matching HLA type.

Germline V gives CDR1 LNHDA, CDR2 SQIVND (reference sequence). V lost 3 bases to trimming and J lost 5 bases, with 20 bases between them. CDR3 length equals 17 residues. Study-level results: Ex vivo responses were dominated by HLA-C-restricted CMV-specific TCR beta clonotypes. Using cumulative public TCR beta family frequency, the authors identified those who carried CMV together with the relevant HLA.

The receptor was isolated from a human donor in good health (CMV status not recorded). Some clones in this sample may be carry-over from other donors' samples. The rearrangement links TRBV19 to TRBJ1-5, with D perhaps matching TRBD1 (6 bases). The specimen was cultured CD8+ T cells from PBMCs, collected from culture after CMV antigen stimulation. CDR3 nucleotides: TGTGCCAGTAGTATTGGACAGAGCCTCCCTTGGGATCAGCCCCAGCATTTT. As protein: CASSIGQSLPWDQPQHF.